This TCR beta chain was recorded in a study of cytomegalovirus exposure and HLA in healthy donors. There are 15 residues in the CDR3. Between the trimmed V and J ends, which lost 1 base and 2 bases, there was a span of 6 bases. CDR1 SGHTA and CDR2 FQGNSA come from the germline V gene. This clone showed up just once. Its antigen is currently unknown. Study-level findings and limits: The CMV antigen specificity of a few CMV-associated chains was confirmed through in vitro analysis.

PCR amplification relied on 60 Vbeta primers (plus 13 Jbeta primers). Only in-frame clones appear in the TCRdb table, and some are missing; sequencing was by immunoSEQ multiplex PCR. The sample shows around 39,000 clones, 60% to 80% of them seen only once. The TCR comes from a man aged 25-40 years in good health and CMV-seronegative. The sequencing sample was made of PBMCs. The J gene is TRBJ2-6, the V gene TRBV7-2; D possibly corresponds to TRBD2 (6 bases). The CDR3 DNA reads as TGTGCCAGCAGCTTAGGCGGGGCTGGGGCCAACGTCCTGACTTTC. Translating gives CASSLGGAGANVLTF.